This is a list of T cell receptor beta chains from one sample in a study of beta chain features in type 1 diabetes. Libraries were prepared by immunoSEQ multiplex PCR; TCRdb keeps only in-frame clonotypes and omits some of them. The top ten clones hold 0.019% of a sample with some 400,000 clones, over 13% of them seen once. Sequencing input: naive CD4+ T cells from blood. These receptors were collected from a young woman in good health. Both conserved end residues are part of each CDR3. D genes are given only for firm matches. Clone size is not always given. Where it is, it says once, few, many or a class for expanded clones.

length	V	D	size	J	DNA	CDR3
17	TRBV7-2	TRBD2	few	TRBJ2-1	TGTGCCAGCAGCTCCTATACCCTAGCGGGACCTTCCAATGAGCAGTTCTTC	CASSSYTLAGPSNEQFF
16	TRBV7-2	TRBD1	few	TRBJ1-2	TGTGCCAGCAGCTTAGCGTTGGCAGGGGGCAACTATGGCTACACCTTC	CASSLALAGGNYGYTF
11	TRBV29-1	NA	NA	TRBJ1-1	TGCAGCGCAACTATGAACACTGAAGCTTTCTTT	CSATMNTEAFF
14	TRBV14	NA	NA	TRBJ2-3	TGTGCCAGCAGCTTCGGACAGAGCACAGATACGCAGTATTTT	CASSFGQSTDTQYF
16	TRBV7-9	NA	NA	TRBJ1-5	TGTGCCAGCAGCGCTAGGACAGCTGATAGCAATCAGCCCCAGCATTTT	CASSARTADSNQPQHF
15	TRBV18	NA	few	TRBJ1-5	TGTGCCAGCTCACCAGTGGGACATGGGGAGCAGCCCCAGCATTTT	CASSPVGHGEQPQHF
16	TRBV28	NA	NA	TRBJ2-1	TGTGCCAGCAGTGACCTGGGGCGAAGGAACTACAATGAGCAGTTCTTC	CASSDLGRRNYNEQFF
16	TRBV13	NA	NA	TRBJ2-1	TGTGCCAGCAGCTCCGAGTTCGGGACTTTTTACAATGAGCAGTTCTTC	CASSSEFGTFYNEQFF
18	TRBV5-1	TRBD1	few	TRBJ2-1	TGCGCCAGCAGCTTGGGTTCGTCCGGGACAGGATTCGAGAATGAGCAGTTCTTC	CASSLGSSGTGFENEQFF
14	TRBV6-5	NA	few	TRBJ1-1	TGTGCCAGCAGTTTGCGAGAGAGGAACACTGAAGCTTTCTTT	CASSLRERNTEAFF
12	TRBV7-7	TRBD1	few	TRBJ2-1	TGTGCTAGCAGCTTAACAGGGGGTGAGCAGTTCTTC	CASSLTGGEQFF
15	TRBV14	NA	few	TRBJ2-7	TGTGCCAGCAGCCAAAACTGGGGGCCCGCCTACGAGCAGTACTTC	CASSQNWGPAYEQYF
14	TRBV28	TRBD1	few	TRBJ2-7	TGTGCCAGCAGGTCGGGACAGGGAGTATACGAGCAGTACTTC	CASRSGQGVYEQYF
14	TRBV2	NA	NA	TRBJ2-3	TGTGCCAGCAGGGCTAGCGCTCTGGGAGATACGCAGTATTTT	CASRASALGDTQYF
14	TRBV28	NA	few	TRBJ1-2	TGTGCCAGCAGCCCTCCCATCGGGTCGTATGGCTACACCTTC	CASSPPIGSYGYTF